This TCR beta chain was found in a study of CD8+ T cells in alopecia areata. Treatment given: oral pan-JAK inhibitor, 5-10 mg twice daily. Alopecia areata patients provided lesional scalp punch biopsies and peripheral blood. The germline gives CDR1 KGHSH, CDR2 LQKENI. The J segment lost 1 base and the V segment lost 3 bases, leaving 5 bases of the junction unmatched. The CDR3 spans 15 residues. cDNA serving as the sequencing template came from extracted, reverse transcribed RNA. Clones were sequenced by immunoSEQ multiplex PCR, and TCRdb holds only the in-frame ones, with some missing. The sample holds approximately 190,000 clones, 58% seen once.

The chain carries TRBV18 and TRBJ1-1; 7 positions match TRBD1. The sample in question was CD4+ T cells sorted from blood, obtained at week 24, from a patient treated with tofacitinib. This clonotype was sampled from a human donor with alopecia areata. CDR3 loop: CASSPGQEGNTEAFF. The CDR3 nucleotides read TGTGCCAGCTCACCCGGACAGGAAGGGAACACTGAAGCTTTCTTT.